The 30 T cell receptor beta chains given below trace back to one sample, sequenced in a study of cytomegalovirus exposure and HLA in healthy donors. Generated by immunoSEQ multiplex PCR, the TCRdb table keeps only in-frame clones and is missing some. Of under 200,000 clones in the sample, about nine tenths are singletons; the top ten hold 4% to 4.5%. The specimen sequenced was PBMCs. These receptors were obtained from a man between 18 and 29 years old in good health and CMV-seropositive.

V gene TRBV6-1 combines with J gene TRBJ1-5, with D possibly being TRBD1 (5 bases). Germline V gene lookup returns CDR1 MNHNS and CDR2 SASEGT. V was pared by 2 bases and J by 6 bases, with 14 bases between. The CDR3 consists of 15 residues. Here the CDR3 reads CASSEYKQAGQPQHF. The CDR3 bases are TGTGCCAGCAGTGAATATAAACAGGCTGGTCAGCCCCAGCATTTT.

The rearrangement uses TRBV5-1 and TRBJ2-5; TRBD2 matches 15 bases. Germline trimming cut 4 bases from V and 6 bases from J; bases unmatched to any gene: 4. Germline V CDR1 and CDR2: SGHRS, YFSETQ. This CDR3 has 15 residues. In DNA, the CDR3 is TGCGCCAGCAGCACCGGACTAGCGGGAGGGCAGACCCAGTACTTC. It translates to CASSTGLAGGQTQYF.

Concerning this clone: In the same sample, other DNA sequences code for this CDR3. This rearrangement joins TRBV6-1 to TRBJ2-6, with D possibly TRBD1 on 6 matching bases. Germline V lookup: CDR1 MNHNS, CDR2 SASEGT. Trimming stripped 3 bases from V and 4 bases from J, with 10 bases between. The CDR3 runs to 15 residues. The CDR3 here is CASSDRGSGANVLTF. The CDR3 DNA reads as TGTGCCAGCAGTGACAGGGGATCCGGGGCCAACGTCCTGACTTTC.

This sequence joins TRBV7-9 and TRBJ2-2, with 7 bases that match TRBD2. Germline CDR1 is SEHNR and CDR2 is FQNEAQ (reference sequence). With V trimmed by 2 bases and J by 6 bases, 3 bases remained unmatched. CDR3 length equals 14 residues. CDR3 protein: CASSLRLAPGELFF. In DNA form, the CDR3 reads TGTGCCAGCAGCTTAAGACTAGCCCCCGGGGAGCTGTTTTTT.

The chain has TRBV28 and TRBJ2-2; 8 nucleotides match TRBD2. The V gene's germline CDR1 is MDHEN and CDR2 SYDVKM. The CDR3 sequence is 14 residues long. V lost 7 bases to trimming and J lost 8 bases; unmatched junction nucleotides: 9. CDR3 region: CASILSGSGGELFF. The DNA for the CDR3 is TGTGCCAGCATTCTCAGCGGGAGTGGGGGGGAGCTGTTTTTT.

Written as DNA, the CDR3 is TGCGCCAGCAGCGAACTAGCGGGAGGGGCCTACGAGCAGTACTTC. This translates into CASSELAGGAYEQYF. The chain carries TRBV4-1 and TRBJ2-7; 13 positions agree with TRBD2. Germline assignment: CDR1 MGHRA and CDR2 YSYEKL. The V segment lost 5 bases and the J segment 2 bases; nucleotides outside the gene matches: 3. The CDR3 is 15 residues long.

The chain combines TRBV5-1 with TRBJ2-7; D gene uncertain. The V end lost 2 bases, the J end lost 3 bases, and 6 bases lay between the germline ends. The length of the CDR3 is 12 residues. Germline loops: CDR1 SGHRS, CDR2 YFSETQ. This CDR3 is CASSFDNYEQYF. In nucleotides, the CDR3 is TGCGCCAGCAGCTTTGACAACTACGAGCAGTACTTC.

J is TRBJ2-5 and V is TRBV5-1; 12 bases are a match to TRBD1. There are 15 residues in the CDR3. Trimming took 4 bases from V and 5 from J; bases not matched to a gene: 6. The germline gives CDR1 SGHRS, CDR2 YFSETQ. The CDR3: CASSQGQGASETQYF. As DNA, the CDR3 is TGCGCCAGCAGCCAGGGACAGGGGGCTTCGGAGACCCAGTACTTC.

The chain couples TRBV7-9 to TRBJ1-5; D may be TRBD1 (6 bases). Germline V gene data show CDR1 as SEHNR and CDR2 as FQNEAQ (reference sequence). This CDR3 is 16 amino acids long. With 5 bases removed from V and 4 bases from J, the gap between germline ends came to 18 bases. CDR3 residues: CASSTTGRGSNQPQHF. In DNA form, the CDR3 reads TGTGCCAGCAGCACGACAGGACGGGGAAGTAATCAGCCCCAGCATTTT.

This chain links TRBV19 with TRBJ2-5; D is perhaps TRBD1 (5 bases). From germline, CDR1 is LNHDA and CDR2 SQIVND (reference sequence). This CDR3 has 15 residues. Trimming cost V 1 base and J 0 bases, with 9 bases left between them. The CDR3, as DNA: TGTGCCAGTAGTATAGTCAGGGTGGACCAAGAGACCCAGTACTTC. This encodes CASSIVRVDQETQYF.

V is TRBV4-1 and J is TRBJ1-5; perhaps TRBD1 as D (5 bases). Per germline, CDR1 MGHRA and CDR2 YSYEKL. The CDR3 runs 15 residues. V lost 1 base and J 3 bases, leaving 10 bases between the germline ends. The CDR3 DNA reads TGCGCCAGCAGCCAAGGACAGCCCCTCAATCAGCCCCAGCATTTT. Translation gives CASSQGQPLNQPQHF.

This clone was observed a single time. This chain uses TRBV7-9 with TRBJ2-3, with TRBD2 identical over 8 bases. From germline, CDR1 is SEHNR and CDR2 FQNEAQ (reference sequence). This CDR3 is 15 amino acids long. Trimming at V came to 6 bases and at J to 2 bases, leaving 7 bases not matched to a gene. The CDR3 bases are TGTGCCAGCAGTCTAGGGACTAGTCACACAGATACGCAGTATTTT. It translates to CASSLGTSHTDTQYF.

The chain carries TRBV7-9 and TRBJ2-2, with D perhaps matching TRBD1 (5 bases). Deletions cut 7 bases from V and 2 bases from J, with 23 bases between. Germline V gives CDR1 SEHNR, CDR2 FQNEAQ (reference sequence). The CDR3 has 18 amino acids. The CDR3 here is CASINHRVGQINTGELFF. The CDR3 nucleotides are TGTGCCAGCATCAATCACCGAGTGGGGCAAATTAACACCGGGGAGCTGTTTTTT. Based on the CDR3 plus reference TRBV7-9 and TRBJ2-2, the full variable domain is DTGVSQNPRHKITKRGQNVTFRCDPISEHNRLYWYRQTLGQGPEFLTYFQNEAQLEKSRLLSDRFSAERPKGSFSTLEIQRTEQGDSAMYLCASINHRVGQINTGELFFGEGSRLTVL.

The chain couples TRBV6-5 to TRBJ2-1, with D possibly TRBD1 on 6 matching bases. The CDR3 extends over 13 amino acids. Trimming pared 4 bases from V and 9 bases from J, leaving 13 bases between. Germline V gives CDR1 MNHEY, CDR2 SVGAGI. The CDR3 DNA is TGTGCCAGCAGTTCCTTTCAGGGGTCTGAGCAGTTCTTC. It translates to CASSSFQGSEQFF.

The genes are TRBV4-2 and TRBJ1-4; 7 positions match TRBD1. Germline V gene data show CDR1 as LGHNA and CDR2 as YNFKEQ. V dropped 1 base and J dropped 8; count of bases not matched to a gene: 7. The CDR3 covers 15 residues. The CDR3 loop reads CASSQGAGGGEKLFF. CDR3 bases: TGTGCCAGCAGCCAAGGGGCAGGGGGTGGGGAAAAACTGTTTTTT.

This chain joins TRBV7-9 and TRBJ1-1, with TRBD1 matching 10 bases. The CDR3 is made up of 14 amino acids. The V gene end was trimmed by 5 bases and the J gene end by 1 base; junction bases not matched to a gene: 1. Germline lookup yields CDR1 SEHNR and CDR2 FQNEAQ (reference sequence). The CDR3 DNA follows: TGTGCCAGCAGCCGACAGGGGGCGAACACTGAAGCTTTCTTT. Protein: CASSRQGANTEAFF.

The rearrangement links TRBV15 to TRBJ1-1, with 9 positions matching TRBD1. The V and J ends lost 2 bases and 9 bases, in that order; junction bases with no gene match: 10. Per germline, CDR1 LNHNV and CDR2 YYDKDF (reference sequence). This CDR3 spans 15 amino acids. CDR3 DNA sequence: TGTGCCACCAGCAGATCATCCGGGACAGGGCGAAAAGCTTTCTTT. Amino acids: CATSRSSGTGRKAFF.

The count of this clone is one. The rearrangement uses TRBV5-6 and TRBJ1-5, with TRBD1 identical over 7 bases. The V segment lost 0 bases and the J segment 3 bases; nucleotides outside the gene matches: 3. This CDR3 comprises 15 residues. CDR1 is SGHDT, CDR2 YYEEEE, per germline. CDR3 amino acids: CASSLGQGINQPQHF. DNA for the CDR3: TGTGCCAGCAGCTTGGGACAGGGTATCAATCAGCCCCAGCATTTT.

This clone has only one observation. The V and J genes are TRBV29-1 and TRBJ2-3, with 11 nucleotides matching TRBD2. CDR1 is SQVTM, CDR2 ANQGSEA, per germline. The CDR3 length is 15 residues. J lost 1 base, V lost 6 bases, and 6 bases had no gene match. Here the CDR3 reads CSVGGGLAGTDTQYF. CDR3 nucleotides: TGCAGCGTCGGGGGGGGACTAGCGGGCACAGATACGCAGTATTTT.

This clone appeared once. This sequence joins TRBV19 and TRBJ1-1; TRBD1 might be the D (5 bases). Germline CDR1 reads LNHDA; CDR2 reads SQIVND (reference sequence). CDR3 size: 16 residues. V was trimmed by 2 bases and J by 3 bases, leaving 16 bases between them. DNA of the CDR3: TGTGCCAGTAGTATACCCAGCGGGGGGGTGGACACTGAAGCTTTCTTT. Encoded protein: CASSIPSGGVDTEAFF.

This chain connects TRBV5-4 to TRBJ2-3; 8 nucleotides align to TRBD2. Trimming removed 0 bases from V and 4 bases from J; junction bases left unmatched: 13. The CDR3 covers 18 residues. Germline CDR1 and CDR2: SGHNT and YYREEE (reference sequence). The CDR3 DNA reads TGTGCCAGCAGCTTGGCCCAGGTAGGAGCGGGAGTCTCAGATACGCAGTATTTT. It codes for CASSLAQVGAGVSDTQYF.

The CDR3 nucleotides are TGTGCCAGCAGTCCGTGGACAGGGGGGAATCAGCCCCAGCATTTT. This translates into CASSPWTGGNQPQHF. The chain uses TRBV28 and TRBJ1-5, with TRBD1 matching 10 bases. V lost 5 bases, J lost 4 bases, and 5 bases stayed unmatched. The CDR3 has 15 residues. Per germline, CDR1 MDHEN and CDR2 SYDVKM.

The CDR3 nucleotides are TGTGCCAGCAGCCCCGGGAGCTCCTACAATGAGCAGTTCTTC. Residues: CASSPGSSYNEQFF. The chain has TRBV7-3 and TRBJ2-1; D is perhaps TRBD2 (6 bases). The CDR3 runs 14 residues. Germline assignment: CDR1 SGHTA and CDR2 FQGTGA. Trimming shortened V by 5 bases and J by 0 bases, and 8 bases separated the two germline ends.

The CDR3 sequence: CAWSVSGAADTQYF. CDR3 in DNA: TGTGCCTGGAGTGTTTCGGGAGCGGCAGATACGCAGTATTTT. The chain joins TRBV30 to TRBJ2-3; weak D call: TRBD2 (6 bases). Germline loops: CDR1 GTSNPN, CDR2 SVGIG (reference sequence). V dropped 0 bases and J dropped 4 bases, with 11 bases sitting between them. CDR3 length: 14 residues.

The chain carries TRBV19 and TRBJ1-1; TRBD1 aligns across 10 bases. With V trimmed by 6 bases and J by 2 bases, 6 bases remained unmatched. The germline CDR1 and CDR2 sequences are LNHDA and SQIVND (reference sequence). The CDR3 consists of 15 residues. The CDR3 loop is CASSAGTGVNTEAFF. As DNA, the CDR3 is TGTGCCAGTAGCGCCGGGACAGGGGTTAACACTGAAGCTTTCTTT.

The gene calls are TRBV2 and TRBJ2-2; 9 positions agree with TRBD2. CDR3 length: 14 residues. Germline lookup yields CDR1 SNHLY and CDR2 FYNNEI. V shed 5 bases, J shed 4 bases, and the junction held 2 bases outside the gene matches. The CDR3 DNA sequence: TGTGCCAGCAGTTCACTAGCGGGCACCGGGGAGCTGTTTTTT. Translated, it gives CASSSLAGTGELFF.

The chain uses TRBV28 and TRBJ2-2; TRBD1 is a possible D gene (5 bases). Germline V gives CDR1 MDHEN, CDR2 SYDVKM. This CDR3 is 15 amino acids long. V lost 2 bases and J lost 4, with 11 bases in between. The CDR3 sequence: CASSLGQGRTGELFF. The CDR3 bases are TGTGCCAGCAGTTTAGGGCAGGGTCGCACCGGGGAGCTGTTTTTT.

V and J are TRBV29-1 and TRBJ2-1, with 7 nucleotides matching TRBD2. CDR3 length equals 17 residues. Germline values: CDR1 SQVTM, CDR2 ANQGSEA. V lost 5 bases to trimming and J lost 4 bases; unmatched junction nucleotides: 17. The DNA of the CDR3 is TGCAGCGTTATGCCTGGAGTGCGGGAGCGGAGGTACAATGAGCAGTTCTTC. Encoded protein: CSVMPGVRERRYNEQFF.

The gene calls are TRBV10-3 and TRBJ2-3; D remains unclear. Germline assignment: CDR1 ENHRY and CDR2 SYGVKD. Deletions cut 7 bases from V and 2 bases from J, with 16 bases between. The CDR3 is 15 amino acids. In DNA form, the CDR3 reads TGTGCCATCACCCGGTCGGAGCTAACCACAGATACGCAGTATTTT. This codes for CAITRSELTTDTQYF.

The CDR3 loop reads CASSFLPGAEQYF. CDR3 nucleotides: TGTGCCAGCAGCTTCCTACCAGGTGCCGAGCAGTACTTC. The chain links TRBV14 to TRBJ2-7; D call uncertain. Trimming stripped 5 bases from V and 6 bases from J, with 14 bases between. From germline, CDR1 is SGHDN and CDR2 FVKESK. The CDR3 consists of 13 residues.